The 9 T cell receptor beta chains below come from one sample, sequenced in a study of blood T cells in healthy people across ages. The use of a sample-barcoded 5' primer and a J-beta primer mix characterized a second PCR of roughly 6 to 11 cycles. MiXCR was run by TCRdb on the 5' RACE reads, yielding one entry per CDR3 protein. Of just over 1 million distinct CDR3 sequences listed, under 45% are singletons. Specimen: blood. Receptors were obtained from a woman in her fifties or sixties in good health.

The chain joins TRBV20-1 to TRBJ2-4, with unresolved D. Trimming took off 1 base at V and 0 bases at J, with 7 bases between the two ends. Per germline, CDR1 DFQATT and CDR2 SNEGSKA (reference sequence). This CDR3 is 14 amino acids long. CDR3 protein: CSARGSLAKNIQYF. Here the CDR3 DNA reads TGCAGTGCTAGAGGAAGCCTAGCCAAAAACATTCAGTACTTC.

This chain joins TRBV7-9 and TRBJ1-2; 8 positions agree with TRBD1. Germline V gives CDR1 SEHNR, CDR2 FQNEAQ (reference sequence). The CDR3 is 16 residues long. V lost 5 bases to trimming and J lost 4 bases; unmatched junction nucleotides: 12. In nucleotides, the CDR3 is TGTGCCAGCAGCCCGACCCTTGGACAGGGCGGCTATGGCTACACCTTC. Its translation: CASSPTLGQGGYGYTF.

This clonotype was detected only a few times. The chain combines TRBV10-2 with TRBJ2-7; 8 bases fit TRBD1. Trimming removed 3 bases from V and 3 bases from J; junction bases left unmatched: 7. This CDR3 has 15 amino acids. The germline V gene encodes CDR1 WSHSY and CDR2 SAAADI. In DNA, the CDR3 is TGCGCCAGCAGTGACTCGGACAGGGCGCGCTACGAGCAGTACTTC. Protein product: CASSDSDRARYEQYF.

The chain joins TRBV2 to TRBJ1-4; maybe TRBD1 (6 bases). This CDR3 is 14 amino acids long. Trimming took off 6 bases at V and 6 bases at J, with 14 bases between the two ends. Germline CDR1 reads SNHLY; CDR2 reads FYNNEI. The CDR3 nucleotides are TGTGCCAGCAGATACAGGGTGTCACATGAAAAACTGTTTTTT. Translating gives CASRYRVSHEKLFF.

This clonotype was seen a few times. Here the CDR3 reads CASSPSWGHYEQYF. In DNA form, the CDR3 reads TGTGCCAGCAGCCCCTCTTGGGGGCACTACGAGCAGTACTTC. This chain connects TRBV12-3 or TRBV12-4 to TRBJ2-7, with TRBD1 as a possible D gene (6 bases). V lost 6 bases and J 3 bases, leaving 15 bases between the germline ends. The CDR3 extends over 14 amino acids.

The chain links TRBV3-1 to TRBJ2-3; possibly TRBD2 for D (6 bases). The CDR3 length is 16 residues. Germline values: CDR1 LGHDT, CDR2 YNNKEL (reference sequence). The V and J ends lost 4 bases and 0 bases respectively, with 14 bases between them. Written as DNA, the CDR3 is TGTGCCAGCAGCCTGACTGCGGGAACTAGCACAGATACGCAGTATTTT. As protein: CASSLTAGTSTDTQYF.

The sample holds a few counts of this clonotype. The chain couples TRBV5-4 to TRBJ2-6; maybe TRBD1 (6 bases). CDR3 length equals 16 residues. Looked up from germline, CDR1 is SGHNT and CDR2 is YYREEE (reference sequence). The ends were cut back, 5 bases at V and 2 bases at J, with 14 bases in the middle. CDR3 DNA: TGTGCCAGCAGACCCACAGGGAACGCTGGGGCCAACGTCCTGACTTTC. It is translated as CASRPTGNAGANVLTF.

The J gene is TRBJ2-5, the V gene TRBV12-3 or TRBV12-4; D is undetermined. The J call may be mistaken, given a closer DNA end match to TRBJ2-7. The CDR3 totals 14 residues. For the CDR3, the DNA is TGTGCCAGCAGCTACACCGGGCATAACTACGAGCAGTACTTC. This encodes CASSYTGHNYEQYF.

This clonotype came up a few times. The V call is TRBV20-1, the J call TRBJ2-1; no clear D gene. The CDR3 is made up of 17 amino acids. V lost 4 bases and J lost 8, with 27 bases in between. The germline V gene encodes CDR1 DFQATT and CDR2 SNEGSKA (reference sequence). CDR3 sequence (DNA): TGCAGTGCTACTAAACGGATCCGCCCCTCGGCTGGCGATGAGCAGTTCTTC. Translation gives CSATKRIRPSAGDEQFF.